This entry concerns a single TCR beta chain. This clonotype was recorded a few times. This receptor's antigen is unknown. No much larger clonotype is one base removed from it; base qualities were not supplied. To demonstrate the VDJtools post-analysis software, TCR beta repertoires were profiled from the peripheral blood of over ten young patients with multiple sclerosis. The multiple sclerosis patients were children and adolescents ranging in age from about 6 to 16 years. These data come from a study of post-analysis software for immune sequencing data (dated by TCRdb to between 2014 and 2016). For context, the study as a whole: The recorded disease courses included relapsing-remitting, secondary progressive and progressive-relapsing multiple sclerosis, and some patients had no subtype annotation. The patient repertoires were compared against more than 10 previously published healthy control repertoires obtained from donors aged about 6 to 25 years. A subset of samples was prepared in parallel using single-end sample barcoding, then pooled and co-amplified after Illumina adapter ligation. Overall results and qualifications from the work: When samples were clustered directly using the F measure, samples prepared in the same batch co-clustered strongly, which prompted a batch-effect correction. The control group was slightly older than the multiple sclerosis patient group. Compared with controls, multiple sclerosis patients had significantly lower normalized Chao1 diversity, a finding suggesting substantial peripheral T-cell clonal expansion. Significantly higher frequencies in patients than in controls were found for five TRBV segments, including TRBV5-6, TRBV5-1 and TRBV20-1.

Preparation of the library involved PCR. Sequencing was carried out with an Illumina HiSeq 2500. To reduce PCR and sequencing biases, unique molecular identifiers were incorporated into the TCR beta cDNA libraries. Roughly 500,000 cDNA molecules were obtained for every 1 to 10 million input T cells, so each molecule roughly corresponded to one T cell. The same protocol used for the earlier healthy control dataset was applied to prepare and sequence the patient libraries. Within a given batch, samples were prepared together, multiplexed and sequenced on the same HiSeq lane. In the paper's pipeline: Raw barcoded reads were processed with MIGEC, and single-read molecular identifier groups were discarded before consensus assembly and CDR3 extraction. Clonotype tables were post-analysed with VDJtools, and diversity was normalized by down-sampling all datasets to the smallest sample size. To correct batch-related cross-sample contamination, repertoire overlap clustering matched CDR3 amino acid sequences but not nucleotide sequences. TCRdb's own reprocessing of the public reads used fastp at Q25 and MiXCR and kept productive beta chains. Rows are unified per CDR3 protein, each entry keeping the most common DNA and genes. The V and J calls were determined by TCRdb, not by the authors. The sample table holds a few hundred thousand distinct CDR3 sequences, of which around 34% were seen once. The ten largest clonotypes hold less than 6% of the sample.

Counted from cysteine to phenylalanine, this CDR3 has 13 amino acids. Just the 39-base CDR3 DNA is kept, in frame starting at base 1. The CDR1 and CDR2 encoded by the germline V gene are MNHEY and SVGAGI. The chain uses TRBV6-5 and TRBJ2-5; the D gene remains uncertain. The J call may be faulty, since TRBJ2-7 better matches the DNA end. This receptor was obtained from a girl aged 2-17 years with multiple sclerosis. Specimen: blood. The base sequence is TGTGCCAGCAGTTACCGGCCTGGGGACGAGCAGTACTTC. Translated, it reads CASSYRPGDEQYF.